The 30 T cell receptor beta chains below come from one sample, sequenced in a study of tissue T cells after allogeneic stem cell transplantation. Clones were sequenced by immunoSEQ multiplex PCR, and TCRdb holds only the in-frame ones, with some missing. Of 6,000 to 7,500 clones in the sample, approximately 42% are singletons; the top ten hold more than 2%. As for time point: mouse harvest day 7 after allogeneic transplant. The graft held 10^6 splenic CD5+ T cells and 10^7 T-cell-depleted bone marrow cells. Sequenced material: skin. These receptors were taken from a female BALB/c mouse given C57BL/6 T cells with graft-versus-host disease after an allogeneic hematopoietic cell transplant.

As for this clone: Gene labels here are mouse ones. The read falls 1 residue short of the CDR3 end, and the missing part is taken from the germline J gene. This chain uses TRBV16 with TRBJ2-3, with D possibly TRBD1 on 6 matching bases. The CDR3 spans 16 residues. V gave up 5 bases and J gave up 0 bases, with 15 bases separating them. Germline V gene sequence: CDR1 SGHSA, CDR2 FRNQAP. CDR3 bases read: TGTGCAAGCAGCCTCATGACAGGATCTAGTGCAGAAACGCTGTAT. Translated, it gives CASSLMTGSSAETLY. The whole CDR3 sequence reads CASSLMTGSSAETLYF.

In the case of this clone: Genes and germline come from the mouse. The read is 1 residue too short to cover the CDR3 end, so that end is filled in from the germline J gene. V usage is TRBV23 and J usage is TRBJ1-4; the table's D call TRBD1 went unverified against the DNA. This CDR3 has 15 residues. The germline gives CDR1 KGHTA, CDR2 FQNQQP. The CDR3 region is CSSSHRDSSNERLFF. Incomplete CDR3 DNA: TGCTCCAGCAGTCATCGGGACAGTTCCAACGAAAGATTATTT.

As for this clone: Germline and genes here are mouse. The CDR3 end falls 1 residue outside the read, so it is completed with the germline J gene. The J gene is TRBJ1-4, the V gene TRBV13-2; D perhaps matches TRBD1 (5 bases). Trimming pared 7 bases from V and 2 bases from J, leaving 9 bases between. This CDR3 has 13 residues. Per the germline V gene, CDR1 is NNHNN and CDR2 is SYGAGS (reference sequence). The sequenced CDR3 bases are TGTGCCAGCCCAAGGGGCTCCAACGAAAGATTATTT. This codes for CASPRGSNERLF. The complete CDR3 protein is CASPRGSNERLFF.

Worth noting for this clone: Genes here carry mouse names. Sequencing ends 1 residue short of the CDR3 end; the germline J gene provides the rest. The rearrangement links TRBV15 to TRBJ1-3; D ambiguous. Trimming removed 6 bases at V and 0 bases at J, with 9 bases between. This CDR3 has 14 residues. The germline CDR1 and CDR2 sequences are SGHND and FRSKSL. The CDR3 loop reads CASSTGRSGNTLYF. The sequenced part of the CDR3 DNA is TGTGCCAGCAGCACGGGTCGTTCTGGAAATACGCTCTAT.

To note about this clone: The listed genes are named as in mouse. The CDR3 end is not reached by the read, which stops 1 residue before it; the germline J gene fills it in. The chain combines TRBV15 with TRBJ2-7, with a possible D match to TRBD1 (6 bases). This CDR3 comprises 12 residues. From germline, CDR1 is SGHND and CDR2 FRSKSL. V shed 5 bases and J shed 4 bases, with 9 bases lying between them. CDR3: CASSPGQYEQYF. Partial CDR3 DNA: TGTGCCAGCAGTCCAGGACAGTATGAACAGTAC.

Turning to this clone: Mouse gene names apply. The CDR3 end is not reached by the read, which stops 1 residue before it; the germline J gene fills it in. The chain uses TRBV26 and TRBJ2-2; TRBD1 agrees at 8 bases. Trimming at V came to 3 bases and at J to 4 bases, leaving 4 bases not matched to a gene. Germline lookup yields CDR1 KGHPV and CDR2 FQNQEV (reference sequence). CDR3 length: 15 residues. The CDR3 region is CASSLPQGATGQLYF. CDR3 DNA (partial): TGTGCCAGCAGTCTCCCCCAGGGGGCCACCGGGCAGCTCTAC.

A few counts support this clone. Gene names and germline refer to mouse. The read falls 1 residue short of the CDR3 end, and the missing part is taken from the germline J gene. This rearrangement joins TRBV14 to TRBJ2-5; 7 bases align to TRBD2. Germline CDR1 and CDR2: SGHDT and FRDEAV. Trimming cost V 2 bases and J 0 bases; bases outside gene matches: 3. CDR3 length: 15 amino acids. CDR3: CASSLVGGNQDTQYF. The DNA read from the CDR3 is TGTGCCAGCAGTTTGGTGGGGGGTAACCAAGACACCCAGTAC.

On this clone: Gene names refer to mouse genes. The read finishes 1 residue shy of the CDR3 end, and the germline J gene is used to complete it. J is TRBJ2-1 and V is TRBV16, with 10 bases identical to TRBD1. CDR3 length: 15 residues. The V gene's germline CDR1 is SGHSA and CDR2 FRNQAP. Unmatched junction bases numbered 4, after V lost 5 bases and J lost 3 bases. The CDR3 is CASSLRDRGYAEQFF. The covered CDR3 bases are TGTGCAAGCAGCCTCCGGGACAGGGGCTATGCTGAGCAGTTC.

To note about this clone: Genes and germline come from the mouse. Read coverage stops 1 residue before the CDR3 terminus; the germline J gene supplies the remainder. The genes are TRBV3 and TRBJ2-4; possibly TRBD2 for D (5 bases). The CDR3 spans 13 residues. Per germline, CDR1 SNHLY and CDR2 FYNGKV (reference sequence). Trimming took off 1 base at V and 4 bases at J, with 6 bases between the two ends. CDR3 residues: CASSLDWKNTLYF. The part of the CDR3 DNA that was read is TGTGCCAGCAGCTTAGACTGGAAAAACACCTTGTAC. Combining the CDR3 with reference TRBV3 and TRBJ2-4 gives the whole variable domain GPKVLQIPSHQIIDMGQMVTLNCDPVSNHLYFYWYKQILGQQMEFLVNFYNGKVMEKSKLFKDQFSVERPDGSYFTLKIQPTALEDSAVYFCASSLDWKNTLYFGAGTRLSVL.

As to this clone: The germline and genes are mouse ones. The CDR3 goes on 1 residue after the read ends, and that part is filled in from the germline J gene. The rearrangement uses TRBV12-2 and TRBJ1-1; 7 bases map to TRBD1. Germline V CDR1 and CDR2: SGHLS, HYDKME. V shed 4 bases, J shed 0 bases, and the junction held 4 bases outside the gene matches. This CDR3 region has 14 residues. The CDR3 region is CASSAGTANTEVFF. The part of the CDR3 DNA that was read is TGTGCCAGCTCCGCCGGGACAGCAAACACAGAAGTCTTC.

Comments on this clone: The listed genes are named as in mouse. The read terminates 1 residue ahead of where the CDR3 ends, so the germline J gene completes it. The rearrangement joins TRBV26 to TRBJ1-1; TRBD1 agrees at 7 bases. Germline lookup yields CDR1 KGHPV and CDR2 FQNQEV (reference sequence). The CDR3 sequence is 14 residues long. J was trimmed by 1 base and V by 4 bases; bases with no gene match: 3. The CDR3 DNA, read in part, is TGTGCCAGCAGTCGACAGGGAACGAACACAGAAGTCTTC. It specifies CASSRQGTNTEVF. The CDR3 in its entirety is CASSRQGTNTEVFF.

With regard to this clone: Mouse germline and gene names are used. This CDR3 reads CASSPLGALGDTQYF. The DNA read from the CDR3 is TGTGCCAGCTCTCCCCTGGGGGCTTTGGGAGACACCCAGTAC. The gene calls are TRBV12-2 and TRBJ2-5, with a possible D match to TRBD2 (7 bases). The CDR3 end falls 1 residue outside the read, so it is completed with the germline J gene. Trimming pared 2 bases from V and 5 bases from J, leaving 16 bases between. CDR1 is SGHLS, CDR2 HYDKME, per germline. This CDR3 spans 15 amino acids.

A word on this clone: The gene names given are mouse names. The DNA ends 1 residue before the CDR3 does, and the rest of the CDR3 is filled in from the germline J gene. This chain joins TRBV26 and TRBJ2-3; 7 bases map to TRBD1. From germline, CDR1 is KGHPV and CDR2 FQNQEV (reference sequence). This CDR3 is 14 amino acids long. V was clipped by 7 bases and J by 0 bases; unmatched bases: 4. CDR3 DNA (partial): TGTGCCAGCAAGGGACAGCCTAGTGCAGAAACGCTGTAT. It translates to CASKGQPSAETLY. The entire CDR3 reads CASKGQPSAETLYF.

Regarding this clone: Genes and germline are mouse. The CDR3 end is not reached by the read, which stops 1 residue before it; the germline J gene fills it in. Other DNA sequences in this specimen translate into the identical CDR3. The rearrangement joins TRBV26 to TRBJ1-2; no clear D. Per the germline V gene, CDR1 is KGHPV and CDR2 is FQNQEV (reference sequence). The CDR3 has 13 amino acids. V was shortened by 0 bases and J by 1 base, with 3 bases between the two germline ends. CDR3 in amino acids: CASSLSGNSDYTF. The DNA read from the CDR3 is TGTGCCAGCAGTCTGTCAGGAAACTCCGACTACACC.

The sample holds a few counts of this clone. Genes and germline come from the mouse. The CDR3 is cut off 1 residue early in the read; its end comes from the germline J gene. Distinct nucleotide sequences in the sample also encode this CDR3. The gene calls are TRBV26 and TRBJ1-3; D perhaps matches TRBD1 (5 bases). The CDR3 sequence is 14 residues long. Germline V gene sequence: CDR1 KGHPV, CDR2 FQNQEV (reference sequence). Trimming cost V 2 bases and J 0 bases, with 5 bases left between them. The CDR3 region is CASSLGGSGNTLYF. The CDR3 bases that were read are TGTGCCAGCAGTCTGGGGGGTTCTGGAAATACGCTCTAT.

To note about this clone: Genes and germline come from the mouse. Read sequence stops 1 residue before the CDR3 end, and the germline J gene provides the missing end. The rearrangement links TRBV26 to TRBJ2-1, with D hard to call. In germline, CDR1 is KGHPV, CDR2 FQNQEV (reference sequence). V lost 2 bases, J lost 8 bases, and 7 bases lay in between. The CDR3 length is 12 residues. CDR3 bases read: TGTGCCAGCAGTCTGATTGGGACTGAGCAGTTC. This sequence encodes CASSLIGTEQF. The whole CDR3 is CASSLIGTEQFF.

This clone was observed once. Gene labels here are mouse ones. The read ends 1 residue early relative to the CDR3; the germline J gene fills the gap. J is TRBJ2-3 and V is TRBV13-1; 12 positions agree with TRBD2. The V segment lost 4 bases and the J segment 2 bases; nucleotides outside the gene matches: 2. CDR3 length equals 15 residues. Germline values: CDR1 NSHNY, CDR2 SYGAGN. The CDR3: CASSRTGGVAETLYF. The CDR3 DNA, read in part, is TGTGCCAGCAGTCGGACTGGGGGGGTTGCAGAAACGCTGTAT.

Worth noting for this clone: Gene names denote mouse genes. The read gets to within 1 residue of the CDR3 end, and the germline J gene fills in the rest. V usage is TRBV3 and J usage is TRBJ1-3; D is unclear. Trimming removed 1 base at V and 0 bases at J, with 7 bases between. The CDR3 consists of 15 residues. Germline-derived CDR1 and CDR2 are SNHLY and FYNGKV (reference sequence). The CDR3 bases that were read are TGTGCCAGCAGCTTAGGGCAGAATTCTGGAAATACGCTCTAT. It is translated as CASSLGQNSGNTLY. The entire CDR3 protein reads CASSLGQNSGNTLYF.

As regards this clone: The gene names here belong to mouse. The read ends 1 residue early relative to the CDR3; the germline J gene fills the gap. The J gene is TRBJ1-6, the V gene TRBV26; 8 bases are shared with TRBD1. TRBJ1-6 belongs to the ORF category, with a function that is uncertain. The CDR3 length is 14 residues. Trimming took 2 bases from V and 7 from J; bases not matched to a gene: 1. Germline values: CDR1 KGHPV, CDR2 FQNQEV (reference sequence). This chain's CDR3 is CASSLAGGNSPLYF. The part of the CDR3 DNA that was read is TGTGCCAGCAGTCTGGCAGGGGGCAATTCGCCCCTCTAC.

On this clone itself: The listed genes are named as in mouse. The read comes to an end 1 residue before the CDR3 does, leaving the germline J gene to fill in the end. The J gene is TRBJ2-7, the V gene TRBV13-3; no definite D call. In germline, CDR1 is NNHDY, CDR2 SYVADS. The CDR3 is 11 amino acids. Trimming took 7 bases from V and 0 from J, leaving 5 bases between them. The chain's CDR3 is CASRDSYEQYF. CDR3 DNA, as far as it was read: TGTGCCAGCCGGGACTCCTATGAACAGTAC.

Worth noting for this clone: The gene names given are mouse names. The read falls 1 residue short of the CDR3 end, and the missing part is taken from the germline J gene. J is TRBJ2-1 and V is TRBV23; no DNA check was done on the table's D call, TRBD1. Germline CDR1 reads KGHTA; CDR2 reads FQNQQP. The CDR3 extends over 14 amino acids. CDR3 in amino acids: CSSSRTVNYAEQFF. The CDR3 bases that were read are TGCTCCAGCAGTAGGACAGTTAACTATGCTGAGCAGTTC.

As to this clone: Genes here carry mouse names. The DNA ends 1 residue before the CDR3 does, and the rest of the CDR3 is filled in from the germline J gene. The chain couples TRBV5 to TRBJ2-5, with 9 bases aligning to TRBD2. The CDR3 sequence is 15 residues long. With V trimmed by 4 bases and J by 2 bases, 4 bases remained unmatched. Germline V CDR1 and CDR2: LGHNA, YNLKQL (reference sequence). The CDR3 region is CASSLLTGGQDTQYF. The covered CDR3 bases are TGTGCCAGCAGCCTTTTGACTGGGGGCCAAGACACCCAGTAC.

A word on this clone: Mouse gene names and germline throughout. The read falls 1 residue short of the CDR3 end, and the missing part is taken from the germline J gene. The J gene is TRBJ2-5, the V gene TRBV20; the match to TRBD1 covers 8 bases. This CDR3 is 13 amino acids long. With V trimmed by 1 base and J by 6 bases, 3 bases remained unmatched. The germline CDR1 and CDR2 sequences are GFQATS and STVNSAI. The CDR3 sequence: CGARARGRDTQYF. The sequenced CDR3 bases are TGTGGTGCTAGGGCCAGGGGGCGCGACACCCAGTAC.

This clone rates as medium-sized. Here the gene names and germline are mouse. The CDR3 extends 1 residue past the end of the read, so its final part is completed from the germline J gene. The genes are TRBV26 and TRBJ2-3; D gene unclear. Looked up from germline, CDR1 is KGHPV and CDR2 is FQNQEV (reference sequence). The ends were cut back, 2 bases at V and 2 bases at J, with 2 bases in the middle. There are 12 residues in the CDR3. The part of the CDR3 DNA that was read is TGTGCCAGCAGTCTGATTGCAGAAACGCTGTAT. This gives the protein CASSLIAETLY. The complete CDR3 sequence is CASSLIAETLYF.

A note on this clone: Gene and germline names: mouse. With the read ending 1 residue before the CDR3 end, the germline J gene is used to fill in that end. This sequence joins TRBV26 and TRBJ2-4; D gene ambiguous. V lost 4 bases, J lost 0 bases, and 5 bases lay in between. Germline V gives CDR1 KGHPV, CDR2 FQNQEV (reference sequence). The CDR3 covers 13 residues. The CDR3 here is CASSQDSQNTLYF. The CDR3 bases that were read are TGTGCCAGCAGTCAAGACAGTCAAAACACCTTGTAC.

Details on this clone: Gene names and germline refer to mouse. Read coverage stops 1 residue before the CDR3 terminus; the germline J gene supplies the remainder. This sequence joins TRBV5 and TRBJ1-1; D is uncertain. Between the trimmed V and J ends, which lost 0 bases and 0 bases, there was a span of 8 bases. The germline gives CDR1 LGHNA, CDR2 YNLKQL (reference sequence). This CDR3 is built from 15 residues. The CDR3 here is CASSQDAGANTEVFF. The sequenced CDR3 bases are TGTGCCAGCAGCCAAGACGCAGGAGCAAACACAGAAGTCTTC.

As for this clone: Gene labels here are mouse ones. The CDR3 end is not reached by the read, which stops 1 residue before it; the germline J gene fills it in. The chain is built from TRBV12-1 and TRBJ2-3; TRBD2 matches 10 bases. The germline V gene has CDR1 SGHSN and CDR2 HYEKVE. The CDR3 covers 15 residues. V was pared by 1 base and J by 3 bases, with 3 bases of the junction left unmatched. Partial CDR3 DNA: TGTGCCAGCTCTCTGAGCTGGGGGGGCGCAGAAACGCTGTAT. Residues: CASSLSWGGAETLY. The CDR3 reads in full as CASSLSWGGAETLYF. The entire variable domain, with the rest obtained from reference TRBV12-1 and TRBJ2-3, is as follows: DSGVVQSPRHIIKEKGGRSVLTCIPISGHSNVVWYQQTLGKELKFLIQHYEKVERDKGFLPSRFSVQQFDDYHSEMNMSALELEDSAMYFCASSLSWGGAETLYFGSGTRLTVL.

A word on this clone: Germline and genes: mouse. Sequencing ends 1 residue short of the CDR3 end; the germline J gene provides the rest. The genes are TRBV26 and TRBJ1-4; D is unclear. The germline V gene has CDR1 KGHPV and CDR2 FQNQEV (reference sequence). This CDR3 comprises 14 residues. The V gene lost 4 bases and the J gene lost 0 bases, with 6 bases spanning the gap. The covered CDR3 bases are TGTGCCAGCAGTCCCGGAGTTTCCAACGAAAGATTATTT. It specifies CASSPGVSNERLF. The entire CDR3 reads CASSPGVSNERLFF.

Note on this clone: Gene names refer to mouse genes. The sequenced fragment ends 1 residue before the CDR3 boundary, so the rest is inferred from the germline J gene. The chain combines TRBV4 with TRBJ2-5; perhaps TRBD2 as D (6 bases). Germline V gene lookup returns CDR1 LGHDT and CDR2 YNNKQL (reference sequence). Deletions cut 5 bases from V and 0 bases from J, with 9 bases between. The length of the CDR3 is 14 residues. The CDR3 loop reads CASSHTGNQDTQYF. The part of the CDR3 DNA that was read is TGTGCCAGCAGCCATACTGGGAACCAAGACACCCAGTAC.

Notes on this clone: The gene symbols are mouse symbols. The CDR3 end is not reached by the read, which stops 1 residue before it; the germline J gene fills it in. The J gene is TRBJ2-5, the V gene TRBV17, with D possibly being TRBD1 (6 bases). The CDR3 sequence is 14 residues long. Between the trimmed V and J ends, which lost 2 bases and 3 bases, there was a span of 9 bases. The germline V gene encodes CDR1 MNHDT and CDR2 YYDKIL. This CDR3 is CASSRMGQQDTQYF. The covered CDR3 bases are TGTGCTAGCAGTAGAATGGGACAACAAGACACCCAGTAC.